The present TCR beta chain was sequenced within a study of T-cell reconstitution after alpha-beta-depleted transplantation in children. Unique molecular identifiers were incorporated during preparation of the TCRbeta library. TCRdb recomputed calls from the PCR reads with MiXCR, one row per CDR3 protein. Of hundreds of thousands of distinct CDR3 sequences in the sample, 8.5% to 10% were seen once. The CDR3 spans 17 residues. CDR1 is SGHRS, CDR2 YFSETQ, per germline. The V end was cut by 0 bases, the J end by 3 bases, with 18 bases between. In this sample, this clonotype turned up many times. This specimen consisted of PBMCs from the stem cell graft donor, obtained from the stem cell graft. The TCR sequence derives from a human donor who donated a stem cell graft to a child with acute lymphoblastic leukemia. The J gene is TRBJ1-1, the V gene TRBV5-1; TRBD1 might be the D (5 bases). The CDR3 DNA reads as TGCGCCAGCAGCTTGGCCCAGGGCGCAAATTCGTACACTGAAGCTTTCTTT. Translated, it gives CASSLAQGANSYTEAFF.